This TCR beta chain was retrieved from a study of identical twins. Study outcomes and limitations: Conclusions were drawn cross-sectionally by statistical analysis, without following the same donors.

Only healthy Caucasians were enrolled as donors. TCRdb itself ran the 5' RACE reads through MiXCR, one entry per CDR3 protein. The sample holds some 560,000 distinct CDR3 sequences, over 8.5% seen once. CDR3 length: 13 amino acids. Germline V CDR1 and CDR2: DFQATT, SNEGSKA (reference sequence). V was pared by 8 bases and J by 5 bases, with 18 bases between. This clonotype has at least ten counts. The antigen is undetermined. These data are also associated with another study on yellow fever vaccine responses in identical twins.

This receptor was taken from a woman aged 18-30 years in good health. The chain employs TRBV20-1 and TRBJ2-5, with D perhaps TRBD2 (5 bases). The sample was PBMCs. The CDR3 DNA follows: TGCAGTACTTCAAAGCCCCCGGGGGAGACCCAGTACTTC. Translating gives CSTSKPPGETQYF.